This T cell receptor beta chain was profiled in a study of shared clonotypes between healthy human individuals. Study-wide results and limits: The authors expected sequencing depth to affect clonotype sharing among donors. Larger estimated richness was generally recorded for naive subsets relative to memory subsets. Generation probabilities were higher for clonotypes shared across all four sorted-subset donors than for unshared ones.

TCRdb's copy holds only in-frame clones and misses some; the assay was immunoSEQ multiplex PCR. The repertoire holds around 1.6 million clones, with approximately 98% as singletons. Of note for this clone: Its antigen remains unidentified.

The germline V gene encodes CDR1 SGHRS and CDR2 YFSETQ. This CDR3 contains 16 residues. V was trimmed by 9 bases and J by 2 bases, leaving 18 bases between them. The sample taken for sequencing was naive CD4+ T cells sorted from blood. Subset denoted: CD45RA+ positively selected. The chain combines TRBV5-1 with TRBJ2-6; TRBD1 or TRBD2 may be the D gene (6 bases each). The TCR was taken from a young man in good health. The DNA of the CDR3 is TGCGCCACCTCCCTTTTGGAGGGGGCTGGGGCCAACGTCCTGACTTTC. Its protein is CATSLLEGAGANVLTF.